The next 32 T cell receptor beta chains were all read from a single sample in a study of CD8+ T cells in alopecia areata. Extraction of RNA preceded its reverse transcription into cDNA, which served as the sequencing template. TCRdb keeps only in-frame clones here, not all; method: immunoSEQ multiplex PCR. The profile shows 5,000 or so clones, over 60% of them singletons. The treatment denotes: oral pan-JAK inhibitor, 5-10 mg twice daily. From alopecia areata patients, lesional scalp punch biopsies and peripheral blood were collected. Material: skin, obtained at week 24, from a patient treated with tofacitinib. Every receptor here comes from a human donor with alopecia areata.

The chain employs TRBV11-1 and TRBJ1-1; TRBD1 is a possible D gene (6 bases). V was clipped by 5 bases and J by 6 bases, with 16 bases between them. Germline V gene lookup returns CDR1 SGHAT and CDR2 FQDESV (reference sequence). This CDR3 is built from 14 residues. The CDR3 is CASSVGREGAEAFF. Here the CDR3 DNA reads TGTGCCAGCAGCGTTGGCCGAGAGGGGGCTGAAGCTTTCTTT.

The chain links TRBV27 to TRBJ2-3; D is ambiguous. V lost 6 bases, J lost 4 bases, and 17 bases lay in between. Looked up from germline, CDR1 is MNHEY and CDR2 is SMNVEV (reference sequence). This CDR3 spans 15 amino acids. DNA for the CDR3: TGTGCCAGCAGACTGGCTACCGGGCGTGCAGATACGCAGTATTTT. Translated: CASRLATGRADTQYF.

This chain links TRBV4-1 with TRBJ2-7; no firm D call. Germline assignment: CDR1 MGHRA and CDR2 YSYEKL. CDR3 length: 14 amino acids. V was shortened by 1 base and J by 3 bases, with 10 bases between the two germline ends. The CDR3 nucleotides are TGCGCCAGCAGCCAAGGGGCGAGCTTCTACGAGCAGTACTTC. Translation gives CASSQGASFYEQYF.

This rearrangement joins TRBV6-5 to TRBJ2-5; D unresolved. The V and J ends lost 0 bases and 1 base respectively, with 6 bases between them. Germline V gene lookup returns CDR1 MNHEY and CDR2 SVGAGI. CDR3 length equals 14 residues. The CDR3 DNA is TGTGCCAGCAGTTACTCGATGTCCCAAGAGACCCAGTACTTC. It translates to CASSYSMSQETQYF.

In nucleotides, the CDR3 is TGTGCCAGCAGCTTGATCGACAATGAGCAGTTCTTC. Amino acids: CASSLIDNEQFF. The rearrangement links TRBV11-1 to TRBJ2-1, with D uncertain. Germline assignment: CDR1 SGHAT and CDR2 FQDESV (reference sequence). The CDR3 is 12 residues long. The V and J ends lost 3 bases and 5 bases respectively, with 5 bases between them.

J is TRBJ2-2 and V is TRBV7-4; D is unresolved. With 6 bases removed from V and 6 bases from J, the gap between germline ends came to 8 bases. This CDR3 has 12 residues. Germline V gene lookup returns CDR1 SGHVT and CDR2 SQSDAQ. CDR3 protein: CASSPPSGELFF. DNA of the CDR3: TGTGCCAGCAGTCCACCATCCGGGGAGCTGTTTTTT. Complete variable domain (other parts from reference TRBV7-4 and TRBJ2-2): GAGVSQSPRYKVAKRGRDVALRCDSISGHVTLYWYRQTLGQGSEVLTYSQSDAQRDKSGRPSGRFSAERPERSVSTLKIQRTEQGDSAVYLCASSPPSGELFFGEGSRLTVL.

The chain combines TRBV2 with TRBJ2-2; 9 bases line up with TRBD2. The V segment lost 6 bases and the J segment 4 bases; nucleotides outside the gene matches: 9. Germline V CDR1 and CDR2: SNHLY, FYNNEI. This CDR3 contains 16 residues. The CDR3 reads CASSAPAGGSTGELFF. As DNA, the CDR3 is TGTGCCAGCAGCGCTCCAGCGGGGGGTAGCACCGGGGAGCTGTTTTTT. Based on the CDR3 plus reference TRBV2 and TRBJ2-2, the full variable domain is EPEVTQTPSHQVTQMGQEVILRCVPISNHLYFYWYRQILGQKVEFLVSFYNNEISEKSEIFDDQFSVERPDGSNFTLKIRSTKLEDSAMYFCASSAPAGGSTGELFFGEGSRLTVL.

The chain combines TRBV4-2 with TRBJ2-5, with 8 bases identical to TRBD2. V shed 3 bases and J 2 bases; nucleotides not matched to a gene: 5. From germline, CDR1 is LGHNA and CDR2 YNFKEQ. This CDR3 spans 15 amino acids. The CDR3 loop is CASSQGSGDQETQYF. CDR3 in DNA: TGTGCCAGCAGCCAGGGTAGCGGGGATCAAGAGACCCAGTACTTC.

This clone was detected once. The genes are TRBV2 and TRBJ1-5; 9 bases are shared with TRBD1. With 6 bases clipped from V and 3 bases from J, the junction kept 3 bases outside the gene matches. The germline gives CDR1 SNHLY, CDR2 FYNNEI. CDR3 length: 14 residues. CDR3 nucleotide sequence: TGTGCCAGCAGGGACAGGGGAATCAATCAGCCCCAGCATTTT. It yields the protein CASRDRGINQPQHF.

This rearrangement joins TRBV18 to TRBJ1-2; D unresolved. The CDR3 is 16 residues long. The germline V gene encodes CDR1 KGHSH and CDR2 LQKENI. V gave up 0 bases and J gave up 1 base, with 12 bases separating them. CDR3 bases: TGTGCCAGCTCACCACCGAGCAAGGGTCTTAACTATGGCTACACCTTC. Translation: CASSPPSKGLNYGYTF. Using reference TRBV18 and TRBJ1-2 for the parts outside the CDR3, the full variable domain is NAGVMQNPRHLVRRRGQEARLRCSPMKGHSHVYWYRQLPEEGLKFMVYLQKENIIDESGMPKERFSAEFPKEGPSILRIQQVVRGDSAAYFCASSPPSKGLNYGYTFGSGTRLTVV.

The chain combines TRBV19 with TRBJ2-7; D is ambiguous. The germline CDR1 and CDR2 sequences are LNHDA and SQIVND (reference sequence). V was pared by 8 bases and J by 6 bases, with 20 bases between. CDR3 length equals 14 residues. The CDR3 protein is CASGRPSPLAEQYF. The CDR3 DNA reads as TGTGCCAGTGGCCGGCCGTCCCCTCTTGCCGAGCAGTACTTC.

The rearrangement links TRBV7-2 to TRBJ2-1; D unclear. The V end lost 5 bases, the J end lost 8 bases, and 19 bases lay between the germline ends. Germline-derived CDR1 and CDR2 are SGHTA and FQGNSA. There are 15 residues in the CDR3. For the CDR3, the DNA is TGTGCCAGCAGCCCGTGGGCTACCGACCCTCATGAGCAGTTCTTC. This gives the protein CASSPWATDPHEQFF.

The rearrangement joins TRBV10-2 to TRBJ1-2; D possibly corresponds to TRBD1 (6 bases). The CDR3 runs 13 residues. The V gene lost 3 bases and the J gene lost 6 bases, with 11 bases spanning the gap. Germline loops: CDR1 WSHSY, CDR2 SAAADI. The CDR3 bases are TGCGCCAGCAGTGAACGTACAGGGAATGGCTACACCTTC. It codes for CASSERTGNGYTF.

The V and J genes are TRBV6-5 and TRBJ1-2; D is uncertain. Trimming left V 2 bases short and J 2 bases short, with 6 bases between. The CDR3 contains 13 residues. CDR1 and CDR2 from the germline V gene are MNHEY and SVGAGI. Here the CDR3 reads CASSYGVNYGYTF. The DNA of the CDR3 is TGTGCCAGCAGTTACGGGGTGAACTATGGCTACACCTTC.

The V call is TRBV6-4, the J call TRBJ2-4, with D unclear. Germline V gene sequence: CDR1 MRHNA, CDR2 SNTAGT. The V end lost 3 bases, the J end lost 6 bases, and 12 bases lay between the germline ends. The CDR3 consists of 14 residues. In nucleotides, the CDR3 is TGTGCCAGCAGTGAAGGTCCTGCAGGAAACATTCAGTACTTC. As protein: CASSEGPAGNIQYF.

The gene calls are TRBV6-5 and TRBJ2-7; 9 positions agree with TRBD2. The V gene's germline CDR1 is MNHEY and CDR2 SVGAGI. The trim removed 5 bases at V and 2 bases at J, leaving 7 bases unmatched. The CDR3 is 15 amino acids. The CDR3 DNA follows: TGTGCCAGCAGTCCATTGGCGGGGGGGCCCTACGAGCAGTACTTC. As protein: CASSPLAGGPYEQYF.

This clone was counted only a few times. This chain joins TRBV27 and TRBJ2-2, with 7 bases aligning to TRBD1. The CDR3 consists of 15 residues. V was clipped by 6 bases and J by 6 bases; unmatched bases: 10. CDR1 and CDR2 (germline): MNHEY, SMNVEV (reference sequence). DNA for the CDR3: TGTGCCAGCAGGAGCCCTAGACAGGGCCCCGGGGAGCTGTTTTTT. Its translation: CASRSPRQGPGELFF.

V usage is TRBV7-2 and J usage is TRBJ2-1; no reliable D call. The germline V gene encodes CDR1 SGHTA and CDR2 FQGNSA. This CDR3 spans 11 amino acids. Between the trimmed V and J ends, which lost 0 bases and 6 bases, there was a span of 0 bases. Here the CDR3 DNA reads TGTGCCAGCAGCTTAGCCAATGAGCAGTTCTTC. Translated: CASSLANEQFF.

The V call is TRBV18, the J call TRBJ1-6, with 7 bases aligning to TRBD1. The germline gives CDR1 KGHSH, CDR2 LQKENI. V trimming: 1 base; J trimming: 10 bases; junction bases outside the gene matches: 7. The CDR3 length is 15 residues. The CDR3 loop reads CASSPLQGSSSPLHF. CDR3 in DNA: TGTGCCAGCTCACCACTACAGGGGTCGAGCTCACCCCTCCACTTT.

This clone was detected a few times. The chain links TRBV7-9 to TRBJ2-5; 8 nucleotides align to TRBD1. The germline V gene has CDR1 SEHNR and CDR2 FQNEAQ (reference sequence). The CDR3 covers 15 residues. V lost 2 bases, J lost 5 bases, and 7 bases stayed unmatched. CDR3 in amino acids: CASSLRTGKEETQYF. The CDR3 DNA is TGTGCCAGCAGCTTAAGGACAGGGAAGGAGGAGACCCAGTACTTC. Supplemented by reference TRBV7-9 and TRBJ2-5, the full variable domain reads DTGVSQNPRHKITKRGQNVTFRCDPISEHNRLYWYRQTLGQGPEFLTYFQNEAQLEKSRLLSDRFSAERPKGSFSTLEIQRTEQGDSAMYLCASSLRTGKEETQYFGPGTRLLVL.

The chain links TRBV30 to TRBJ2-7, with D possibly being TRBD1 (5 bases). V dropped 1 base and J dropped 3 bases, with 10 bases sitting between them. Germline V CDR1 and CDR2: GTSNPN, SVGIG (reference sequence). This CDR3 is 13 amino acids long. The CDR3 sequence is CAWSGGRGYEQYF. The DNA of the CDR3 is TGTGCCTGGAGTGGTGGAAGGGGCTACGAGCAGTACTTC.

The genes are TRBV7-8 and TRBJ2-4, with D perhaps being TRBD1 or TRBD2 (5 bases each). The CDR3 has 16 amino acids. V lost 5 bases and J 6 bases, leaving 20 bases between the germline ends. From germline, CDR1 is SGHVS and CDR2 FQNEAQ. The CDR3 protein is CASSPRGGPARNIQYF. CDR3 nucleotides: TGTGCCAGCAGCCCTCGGGGCGGTCCCGCTCGAAACATTCAGTACTTC.

This sequence joins TRBV7-3 and TRBJ2-3, with 10 bases that match TRBD2. The CDR3 has 17 residues. Germline V CDR1 and CDR2: SGHTA, FQGTGA. The junction had 14 bases not matched to a gene; V was cut back by 6 bases and J by 5 bases. The CDR3 nucleotides read TGTGCCAGCAGTCTCGATATAGCGGGGGGCCGGAGAGATACGCAGTATTTT. Residues: CASSLDIAGGRRDTQYF. Full variable domain (missing parts from reference TRBV7-3 and TRBJ2-3): GAGVSQTPSNKVTEKGKYVELRCDPISGHTALYWYRQSLGQGPEFLIYFQGTGAADDSGLPNDRFFAVRPEGSVSTLKIQRTERGDSAVYLCASSLDIAGGRRDTQYFGPGTRLTVL.

The chain is built from TRBV6-6 and TRBJ1-5; no firm D call. Germline CDR1 reads MNHNY; CDR2 reads SVGAGI (reference sequence). This CDR3 has 12 amino acids. Trimming stripped 9 bases from V and 5 bases from J, with 11 bases between. CDR3 coding DNA: TGTGCCAGTAGGGCTCCAGATCAGCCCCAGCATTTT. It yields the protein CASRAPDQPQHF.

The chain couples TRBV18 to TRBJ2-6; 9 nucleotides align to TRBD1. The CDR3 extends over 18 amino acids. The germline CDR1 and CDR2 sequences are KGHSH and LQKENI. V dropped 3 bases and J dropped 0; count of bases not matched to a gene: 6. The CDR3: CASSPTGTGNSGANVLTF. CDR3 nucleotides: TGTGCCAGCTCACCGACCGGGACAGGGAACTCTGGGGCCAACGTCCTGACTTTC.

V is TRBV30 and J is TRBJ2-5; possibly TRBD2 for D (5 bases). Trimming stripped 1 base from V and 4 bases from J, with 13 bases between. CDR1 is GTSNPN, CDR2 SVGIG, per germline (reference sequence). The CDR3 is made up of 14 amino acids. The CDR3 spells CAWSARGGGETQYF. In nucleotides, the CDR3 is TGTGCCTGGAGTGCCCGGGGTGGAGGAGAGACCCAGTACTTC.

As to this clone: A junction boundary mismatches the germline segment, possibly from a read error. The V call is TRBV4-1, the J call TRBJ2-1, with D unresolved. CDR1 and CDR2 (germline): MGHRA, YSYEKL. CDR3 length: 17 residues. The CDR3 coding sequence is TGCGCCAGCAGCCAAGTTGACCTGGGGTTCTCCCACAATGAGCAGTTCTTC. Translation: CASSQVDLGFSHNEQFF.

The chain recombines TRBV5-1 with TRBJ2-5; 8 nucleotides match TRBD1. The CDR3 is made up of 15 amino acids. Germline lookup yields CDR1 SGHRS and CDR2 YFSETQ. Unmatched junction bases numbered 7, after V lost 0 bases and J lost 6 bases. The CDR3 DNA follows: TGCGCCAGCAGCTTGGACGCGACAGGGGAACAGACCCAGTACTTC. This encodes CASSLDATGEQTQYF.

The chain is built from TRBV6-1 and TRBJ2-2; no definite D call. Trimming removed 4 bases at V and 5 bases at J, with 11 bases between. The CDR3 is 14 amino acids. Germline values: CDR1 MNHNS, CDR2 SASEGT. The CDR3 DNA is TGTGCCAGCAGTGCCCTACCGATGACCGGGGAGCTGTTTTTT. Translation: CASSALPMTGELFF.

The gene calls are TRBV4-1 and TRBJ2-7; 8 bases fit TRBD1. There are 14 residues in the CDR3. V shed 4 bases and J 3 bases; nucleotides not matched to a gene: 5. Germline V CDR1 and CDR2: MGHRA, YSYEKL. CDR3 nucleotide sequence: TGCGCCAGCAGCCCCGGACAGGGACTCTACGAGCAGTACTTC. Protein product: CASSPGQGLYEQYF.

This rearrangement joins TRBV7-9 to TRBJ1-5, with no clear D. CDR1 SEHNR and CDR2 FQNEAQ come from the germline V gene (reference sequence). CDR3 length: 14 residues. The V end lost 3 bases, the J end lost 5 bases, and 11 bases lay between the germline ends. CDR3 DNA: TGTGCCAGCAGCTTGTCGGGGAGGGATCAGCCCCAGCATTTT. Translation gives CASSLSGRDQPQHF.

This chain links TRBV6-1 with TRBJ2-7; tentatively, D is TRBD2 (6 bases). V lost 7 bases and J lost 0, with 13 bases in between. CDR3 length equals 14 residues. Germline assignment: CDR1 MNHNS and CDR2 SASEGT. The CDR3 bases are TGTGCCAGCAAGGGTGGCGGGGACTCCTACGAGCAGTACTTC. Protein sequence: CASKGGGDSYEQYF.